The present TCR beta chain was sequenced within a study of metastatic and nonmetastatic thyroid tumors. Study-wide results and caveats: Benign nodules reportedly had significantly lower TCR beta diversity than malignant thyroid tumors in blood and tumor.

This CDR3 region has 16 residues. The trim removed 0 bases at V and 6 bases at J, leaving 8 bases unmatched. Looked up from germline, CDR1 is LNHNV and CDR2 is YYDKDF (reference sequence). This clone was observed many times. The target antigen is unknown. Methods used by the authors: Researchers built a distant-metastasis classifier for papillary thyroid cancer that drew on CDR3 differences across clinicopathological groups. Via MiXCR, TCRdb re-called the PCR reads. Here the V and J calls rest on TCRdb's processing, not on the authors' analysis. The sample records about 36,000 clones, roughly 20% being singletons. Patients had received no treatment of any kind before thyroid surgery.

The receptor's source is a female donor with papillary thyroid cancer or a benign thyroid nodule (not recorded which). Some clones in this sample may be carry-over from other donors' samples. Sequenced material: blood. The chain joins TRBV15 to TRBJ2-7; 10 nucleotides line up with TRBD1. CDR3 sequence: CATSRDHGTGAREQYF. Here the CDR3 DNA reads TGTGCCACCAGCAGAGATCACGGGACAGGGGCACGCGAGCAGTACTTC. The full variable domain, its missing parts supplied by reference TRBV15 and TRBJ2-7, is DAMVIQNPRYQVTQFGKPVTLSCSQTLNHNVMYWYQQKSSQAPKLLFHYYDKDFNNEADTPDNFQSRRPNTSFCFLDIRSPGLGDTAMYLCATSRDHGTGAREQYFGPGTRLTVT.